One sample yielded the 9 T cell receptor beta chains listed below, sequenced in a study of PD-1 blockade in classical Hodgkin lymphoma. The time point denotes: cycle 4 day 1 (C4D1), after more than five weeks of nivolumab. Each and every patient relapsed after autologous stem cell transplantation, and patients got differing brentuximab vedotin exposure. Clones were sequenced by immunoSEQ multiplex PCR, and TCRdb holds only the in-frame ones, with some missing. The profile covers tens of thousands of clones, with about 76% appearing a single time and about 12% taken by the ten largest. Source: peripheral blood mononuclear cells (PBMCs), taken before the fourth cycle of nivolumab. Receptors were obtained from a human donor with classical Hodgkin lymphoma.

This rearrangement joins TRBV18 to TRBJ1-5; D not resolved. V lost 2 bases and J 2 bases, leaving 7 bases between the germline ends. The CDR3 length is 14 residues. The germline V gene encodes CDR1 KGHSH and CDR2 LQKENI. The CDR3 coding sequence is TGTGCCAGCTCACCAAGTCCGGGCAATCAGCCCCAGCATTTT. It encodes CASSPSPGNQPQHF.

The V gene is TRBV7-9, the J gene TRBJ2-7, with no clear D. The V end lost 2 bases, the J end lost 4 bases, and 9 bases lay between the germline ends. The CDR3 totals 13 residues. Germline-derived CDR1 and CDR2 are SEHNR and FQNEAQ (reference sequence). The CDR3 protein is CASSLSPSYEQYF. The CDR3 DNA is TGTGCCAGCAGCTTAAGTCCCAGTTACGAGCAGTACTTC. Full variable domain (rest looked up from reference TRBV7-9 and TRBJ2-7): DTGVSQNPRHKITKRGQNVTFRCDPISEHNRLYWYRQTLGQGPEFLTYFQNEAQLEKSRLLSDRFSAERPKGSFSTLEIQRTEQGDSAMYLCASSLSPSYEQYFGPGTRLTVT.

This clone was detected only a few times. The V gene is TRBV6-4, the J gene TRBJ1-2; D remains ambiguous. From germline, CDR1 is MRHNA and CDR2 SNTAGT. Trimming pared 9 bases from V and 0 bases from J, leaving 14 bases between. CDR3 length: 14 amino acids. The CDR3 sequence is CASKSLGANYGYTF. The CDR3 nucleotides are TGTGCCAGTAAGTCTCTAGGAGCTAACTATGGCTACACCTTC.

The rearrangement joins TRBV5-1 to TRBJ2-7; maybe TRBD1 (6 bases). V was clipped by 2 bases and J by 7 bases, with 10 bases between them. Germline CDR1 and CDR2: SGHRS and YFSETQ. The CDR3 is made up of 12 amino acids. DNA of the CDR3: TGCGCCAGCAGCTTCGCAGGGGTGGAGCAGTACTTC. Residues: CASSFAGVEQYF.

Sample share makes this clone medium-sized. The chain is built from TRBV7-6 and TRBJ2-7, with 11 bases identical to TRBD2. V shed 2 bases, J shed 3 bases, and the junction held 12 bases outside the gene matches. The CDR3 is made up of 18 amino acids. Germline V gives CDR1 SGHVS, CDR2 FNYEAQ. The CDR3 DNA sequence: TGTGCCAGCAGCTTATCTGTAACTAGCGGGAGACAGGTCTACGAGCAGTACTTC. Translated: CASSLSVTSGRQVYEQYF.

J is TRBJ1-2 and V is TRBV19; 7 nucleotides line up with TRBD1. CDR1 is LNHDA and CDR2 is SQIVND in the germline V gene (reference sequence). V was pared by 6 bases and J by 4 bases, with 2 bases of the junction left unmatched. This CDR3 contains 12 residues. The CDR3 coding sequence is TGTGCCAGTAGGACAGGGTCCTATGGCTACACCTTC. It is translated as CASRTGSYGYTF.

This clone appeared a single time. V is TRBV18 and J is TRBJ2-7; TRBD1 agrees at 7 bases. CDR1 KGHSH and CDR2 LQKENI come from the germline V gene. V shed 2 bases and J 4 bases; nucleotides not matched to a gene: 8. This CDR3 comprises 15 residues. DNA for the CDR3: TGTGCCAGCTCACCATTCCGGGACAGACAATACGAGCAGTACTTC. It is translated as CASSPFRDRQYEQYF.

This CDR3 reads CASSRTSGSHEQYF. CDR3 nucleotide sequence: TGTGCCAGCAGCCGGACTAGCGGGAGCCACGAGCAGTACTTC. The chain recombines TRBV11-2 with TRBJ2-7; 13 positions match TRBD2. The V and J ends lost 5 bases and 5 bases, in that order; junction bases with no gene match: 3. This CDR3 is built from 14 residues. The germline CDR1 and CDR2 sequences are SGHAT and FQNNGV.

The chain couples TRBV29-1 to TRBJ2-2; tentatively, D is TRBD1 (6 bases). From germline, CDR1 is SQVTM and CDR2 ANQGSEA. The CDR3 loop spans 15 amino acids. V was shortened by 6 bases and J by 0 bases, with 14 bases between the two germline ends. The chain's CDR3 is CSVLLGTPNTGELFF. DNA for the CDR3: TGCAGCGTCCTTTTAGGGACACCGAACACCGGGGAGCTGTTTTTT.